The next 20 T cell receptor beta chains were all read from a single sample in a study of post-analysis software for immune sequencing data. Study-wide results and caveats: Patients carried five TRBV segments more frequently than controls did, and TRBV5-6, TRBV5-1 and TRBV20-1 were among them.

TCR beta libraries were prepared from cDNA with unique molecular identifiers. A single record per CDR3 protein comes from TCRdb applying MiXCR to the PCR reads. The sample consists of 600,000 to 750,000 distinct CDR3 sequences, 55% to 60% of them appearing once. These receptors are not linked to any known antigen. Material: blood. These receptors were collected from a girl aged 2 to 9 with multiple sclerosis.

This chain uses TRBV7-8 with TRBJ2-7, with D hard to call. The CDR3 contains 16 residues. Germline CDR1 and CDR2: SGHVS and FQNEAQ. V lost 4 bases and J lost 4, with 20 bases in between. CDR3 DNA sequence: TGTGCCAGCAGCTACTTGGTTATGAGACACCTGTACGAGCAGTACTTC. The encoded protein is CASSYLVMRHLYEQYF. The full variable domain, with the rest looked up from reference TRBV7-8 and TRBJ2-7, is GAGVSQSPRYKVAKRGQDVALRCDPISGHVSLFWYQQALGQGPEFLTYFQNEAQLDKSGLPSDRFFAERPEGSVSTLKIQRTQQEDSAVYLCASSYLVMRHLYEQYFGPGTRLTVT.

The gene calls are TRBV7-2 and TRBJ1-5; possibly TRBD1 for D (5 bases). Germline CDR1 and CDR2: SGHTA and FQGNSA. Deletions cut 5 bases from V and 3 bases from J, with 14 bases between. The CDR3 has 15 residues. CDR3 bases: TGTGCCAGCAGCGAAAACCGGGGCCTCAATCAGCCCCAGCATTTT. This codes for CASSENRGLNQPQHF. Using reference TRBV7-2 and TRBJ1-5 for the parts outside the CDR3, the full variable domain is GAGVSQSPSNKVTEKGKDVELRCDPISGHTALYWYRQSLGQGLEFLIYFQGNSAPDKSGLPSDRFSAERTGGSVSTLTIQRTQQEDSAVYLCASSENRGLNQPQHFGDGTRLSIL.

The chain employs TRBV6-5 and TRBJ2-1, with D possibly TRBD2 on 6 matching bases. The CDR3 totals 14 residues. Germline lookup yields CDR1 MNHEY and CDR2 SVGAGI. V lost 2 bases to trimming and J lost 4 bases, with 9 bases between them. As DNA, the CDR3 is TGTGCCAGCAGTTACCGACTAGGATACAATGAGCAGTTCTTC. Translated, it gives CASSYRLGYNEQFF.

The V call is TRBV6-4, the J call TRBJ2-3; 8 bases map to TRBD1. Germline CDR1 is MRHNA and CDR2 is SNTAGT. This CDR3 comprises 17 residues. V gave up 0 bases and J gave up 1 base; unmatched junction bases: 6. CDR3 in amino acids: CASSDSAGGIGTDTQYF. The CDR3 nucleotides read TGTGCCAGCAGTGACTCAGCAGGGGGCATCGGCACAGATACGCAGTATTTT.

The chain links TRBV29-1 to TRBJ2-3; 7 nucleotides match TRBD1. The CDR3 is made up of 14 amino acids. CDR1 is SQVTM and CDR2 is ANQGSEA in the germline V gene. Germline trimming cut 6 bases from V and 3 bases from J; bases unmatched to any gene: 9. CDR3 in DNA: TGCAGCGTGGGACAGATTCGGGCAACAGATACGCAGTATTTT. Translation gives CSVGQIRATDTQYF.

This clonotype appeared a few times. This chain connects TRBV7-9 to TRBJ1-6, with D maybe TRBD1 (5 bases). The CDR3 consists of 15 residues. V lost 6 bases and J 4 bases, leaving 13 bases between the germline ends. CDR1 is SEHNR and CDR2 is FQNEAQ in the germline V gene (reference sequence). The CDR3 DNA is TGTGCCAGCAGACGAGGGGAAGCGTATAATTCACCCCTCCACTTT. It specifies CASRRGEAYNSPLHF.

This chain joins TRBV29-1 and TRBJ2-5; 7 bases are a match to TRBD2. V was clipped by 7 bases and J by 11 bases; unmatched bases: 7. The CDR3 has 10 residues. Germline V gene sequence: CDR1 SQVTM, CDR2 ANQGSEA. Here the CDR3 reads CSAGGVEQYF. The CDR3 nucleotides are TGCAGCGCTGGGGGGGTTGAGCAGTACTTC.

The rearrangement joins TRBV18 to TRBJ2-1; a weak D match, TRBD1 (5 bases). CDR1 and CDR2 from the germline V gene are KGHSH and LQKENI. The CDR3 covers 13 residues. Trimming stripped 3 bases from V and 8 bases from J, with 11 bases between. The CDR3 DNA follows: TGTGCCAGCTCACCTCAACAGGACGATGAGCAGTTCTTC. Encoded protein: CASSPQQDDEQFF.

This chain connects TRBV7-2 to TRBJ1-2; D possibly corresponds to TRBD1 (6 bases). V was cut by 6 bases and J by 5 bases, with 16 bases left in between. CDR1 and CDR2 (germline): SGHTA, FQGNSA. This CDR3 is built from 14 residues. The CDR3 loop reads CASSPDPGAYGYTF. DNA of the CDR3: TGTGCCAGCAGTCCTGACCCAGGGGCATATGGCTACACCTTC.

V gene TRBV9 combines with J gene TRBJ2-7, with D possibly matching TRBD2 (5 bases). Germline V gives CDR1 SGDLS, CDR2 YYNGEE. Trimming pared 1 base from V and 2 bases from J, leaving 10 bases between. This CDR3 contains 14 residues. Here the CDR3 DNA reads TGTGCCAGCAGCGTAACGAGCGGACCCTACGAGCAGTACTTC. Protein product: CASSVTSGPYEQYF. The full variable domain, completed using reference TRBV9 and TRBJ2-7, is DSGVTQTPKHLITATGQRVTLRCSPRSGDLSVYWYQQSLDQGLQFLIQYYNGEERAKGNILERFSAQQFPDLHSELNLSSLELGDSALYFCASSVTSGPYEQYFGPGTRLTVT.

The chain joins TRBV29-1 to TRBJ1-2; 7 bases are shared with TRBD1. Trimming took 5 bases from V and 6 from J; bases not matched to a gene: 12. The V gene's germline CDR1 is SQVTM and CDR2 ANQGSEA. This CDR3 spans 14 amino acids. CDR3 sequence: CSVSTGQGLNGYTF. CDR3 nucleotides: TGCAGCGTTTCGACAGGGCAGGGCCTCAATGGCTACACCTTC.

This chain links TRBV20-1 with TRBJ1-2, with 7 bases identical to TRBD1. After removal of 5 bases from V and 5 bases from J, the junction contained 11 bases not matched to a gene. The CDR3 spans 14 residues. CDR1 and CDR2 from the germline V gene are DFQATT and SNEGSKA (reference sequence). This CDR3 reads CSAGRRGLLYGYTF. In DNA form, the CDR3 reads TGCAGTGCTGGCCGCAGGGGGTTGTTATATGGCTACACCTTC.

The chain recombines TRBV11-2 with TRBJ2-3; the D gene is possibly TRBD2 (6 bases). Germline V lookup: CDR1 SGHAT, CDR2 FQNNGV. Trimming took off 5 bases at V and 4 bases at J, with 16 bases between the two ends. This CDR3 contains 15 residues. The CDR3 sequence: CASSPRGGRADTQYF. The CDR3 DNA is TGTGCCAGCAGCCCTCGCGGAGGGAGAGCAGATACGCAGTATTTT. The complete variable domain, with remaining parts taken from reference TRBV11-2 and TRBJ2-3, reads EAGVAQSPRYKIIEKRQSVAFWCNPISGHATLYWYQQILGQGPKLLIQFQNNGVVDDSQLPKDRFSAERLKGVDSTLKIQPAKLEDSAVYLCASSPRGGRADTQYFGPGTRLTVL.

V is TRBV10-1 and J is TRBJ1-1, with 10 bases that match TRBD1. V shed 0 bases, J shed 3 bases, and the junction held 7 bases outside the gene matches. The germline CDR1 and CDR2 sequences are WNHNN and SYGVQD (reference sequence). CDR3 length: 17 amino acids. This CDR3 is CASSESGTGEVYTEAFF. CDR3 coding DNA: TGCGCCAGCAGTGAGTCGGGGACAGGGGAGGTGTACACTGAAGCTTTCTTT.

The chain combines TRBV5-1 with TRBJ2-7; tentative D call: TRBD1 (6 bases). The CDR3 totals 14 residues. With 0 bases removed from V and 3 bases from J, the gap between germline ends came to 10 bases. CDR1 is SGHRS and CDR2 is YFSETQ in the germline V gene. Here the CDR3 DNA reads TGCGCCAGCAGCTTGGAGACAGGTTACTACGAGCAGTACTTC. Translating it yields CASSLETGYYEQYF. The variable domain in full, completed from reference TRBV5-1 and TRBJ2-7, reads KAGVTQTPRYLIKTRGQQVTLSCSPISGHRSVSWYQQTPGQGLQFLFEYFSETQRNKGNFPGRFSGRQFSNSRSEMNVSTLELGDSALYLCASSLETGYYEQYFGPGTRLTVT.

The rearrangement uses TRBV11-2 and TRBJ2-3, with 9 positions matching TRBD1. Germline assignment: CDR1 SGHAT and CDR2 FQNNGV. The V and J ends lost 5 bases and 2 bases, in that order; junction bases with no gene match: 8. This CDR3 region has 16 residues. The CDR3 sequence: CASSPGTGPITDTQYF. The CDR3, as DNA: TGTGCCAGCAGCCCTGGGACAGGGCCGATCACAGATACGCAGTATTTT.

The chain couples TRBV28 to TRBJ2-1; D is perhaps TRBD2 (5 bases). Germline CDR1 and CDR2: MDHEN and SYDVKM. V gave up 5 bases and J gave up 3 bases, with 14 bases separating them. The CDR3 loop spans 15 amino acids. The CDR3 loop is CASSDLQRLYNEQFF. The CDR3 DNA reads TGTGCCAGCAGTGACCTTCAGCGGCTCTACAATGAGCAGTTCTTC. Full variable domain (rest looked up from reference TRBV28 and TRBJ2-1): DVKVTQSSRYLVKRTGEKVFLECVQDMDHENMFWYRQDPGLGLRLIYFSYDVKMKEKGDIPEGYSVSREKKERFSLILESASTNQTSMYLCASSDLQRLYNEQFFGPGTRLTVL.

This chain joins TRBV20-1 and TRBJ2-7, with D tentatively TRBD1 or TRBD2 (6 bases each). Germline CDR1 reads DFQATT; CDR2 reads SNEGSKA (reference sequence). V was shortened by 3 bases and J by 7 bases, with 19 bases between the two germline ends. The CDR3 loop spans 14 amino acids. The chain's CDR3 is CSASSLVGGNEQYF. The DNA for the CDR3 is TGCAGTGCTAGCTCGCTCGTCGGGGGCAATGAGCAGTACTTC.

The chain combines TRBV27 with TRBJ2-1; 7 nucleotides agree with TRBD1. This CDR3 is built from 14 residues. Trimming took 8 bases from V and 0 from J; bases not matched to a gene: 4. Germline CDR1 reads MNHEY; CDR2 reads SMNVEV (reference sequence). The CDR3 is CASVTGVSYNEQFF. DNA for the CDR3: TGTGCCAGCGTAACAGGGGTCTCCTACAATGAGCAGTTCTTC.

The CDR3 sequence: CASSSQLQETQYF. The CDR3 nucleotides read TGTGCCAGCAGTTCGCAACTCCAAGAGACCCAGTACTTC. The chain couples TRBV6-5 to TRBJ2-5; D gene unclear. Trimming removed 4 bases from V and 1 base from J, with 7 bases in between. CDR3 size: 13 residues. CDR1 and CDR2 from the germline V gene are MNHEY and SVGAGI.